This T cell receptor (beta chain) was recovered during a study of blood T cell repertoires in COVID-19. Study as a whole: From the United States, Italy and Spain came samples of acute and convalescent COVID-19.

Methods used by the authors: Estimation of nucleated cell counts was performed using reference gene primer amplification. Here immunoSEQ multiplex PCR was the method, and the copy in TCRdb shows in-frame clones only, minus some. V and J calls and clone size are those listed in that table; D and trimming were worked out from the DNA. The sample holds around 160,000 clones, around nine tenths seen once. Trimming removed 4 bases from V and 4 bases from J; junction bases left unmatched: 5. The CDR3 has 14 residues. Germline lookup yields CDR1 SGHTA and CDR2 FQGNSA. The sequence came from a human donor in a cohort sampled during active COVID-19. Source material: peripheral blood. The chain combines TRBV7-2 with TRBJ2-5; 8 bases agree with TRBD1. As DNA, the CDR3 is TGTGCCAGCAGCTCTCAGGGGGCCCGAGAGACCCAGTACTTC. This sequence encodes CASSSQGARETQYF.